This T cell receptor (beta chain) came from a study of CD8+ T cells in alopecia areata. RNA was isolated and reverse transcribed to cDNA, the sequencing template. TCRdb's copy holds only in-frame clones and misses some; the assay was immunoSEQ multiplex PCR. Of under 150,000 clones in the sample, roughly three fifths were seen once. Treatment noted: oral pan-JAK inhibitor, 5-10 mg twice daily. CDR1 is SQVTM and CDR2 is ANQGSEA in the germline V gene. Trimming shortened V by 7 bases and J by 7 bases, and 20 bases separated the two germline ends. The CDR3 loop spans 14 amino acids. The sequenced sample was CD4+ T cells sorted from blood, obtained at week 24, from a patient treated with tofacitinib. The chain employs TRBV29-1 and TRBJ1-5, with TRBD1 as a possible D gene (5 bases). The sequence derives from a human donor with alopecia areata. CDR3 DNA sequence: TGCAGCGCCCAAACAGGAATCACCGGCCAGCCCCAGCATTTT. Its protein is CSAQTGITGQPQHF.